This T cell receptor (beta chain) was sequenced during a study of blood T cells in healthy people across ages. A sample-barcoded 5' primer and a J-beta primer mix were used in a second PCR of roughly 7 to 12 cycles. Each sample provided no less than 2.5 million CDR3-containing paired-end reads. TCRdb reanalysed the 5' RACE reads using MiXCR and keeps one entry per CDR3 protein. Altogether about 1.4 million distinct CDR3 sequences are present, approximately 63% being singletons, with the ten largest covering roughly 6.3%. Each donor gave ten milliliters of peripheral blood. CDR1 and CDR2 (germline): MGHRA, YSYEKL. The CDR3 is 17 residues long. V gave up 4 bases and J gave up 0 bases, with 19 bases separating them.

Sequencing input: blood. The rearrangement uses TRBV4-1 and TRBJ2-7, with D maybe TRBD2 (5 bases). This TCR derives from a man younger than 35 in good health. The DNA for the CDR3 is TGCGCCAGCAGCCCTCCCCGCAGGTCGGGGATCTCCTACGAGCAGTACTTC. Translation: CASSPPRRSGISYEQYF.